This T cell receptor (beta chain) was documented in a study of early T cells in non-severe SARS-CoV-2 infection (TCRdb year 2021). Notes on the research overall: TCR sequencing used bulk RNA from unsorted whole blood, so alpha and beta chains could not be paired. What the work shows at the level of the full study, not this receptor alone: VDJdb matching was skewed toward anti-spike CD8 responses, so virus-specific expansions were likely underestimated and private and CD4 specificities were missed.

Library method: 5' RACE. Data came from a NextSeq 500. To correct for sequencing error and PCR bias, the TCR library protocol tagged individual cDNA molecules with unique molecular identifiers. Both TCR alpha and beta chains were sequenced, and tight co-correlation was observed between alpha and beta sequence abundances in each sample. The original methods were these. Decombinator V4 was used to annotate TCR sequences for V gene, J gene and CDR3. Expanded TCRs were defined as changing significantly between any two time points under a Poisson model with p below 0.0001. TCR abundances were normalised to the total number of TCRs sequenced per sample and expressed as counts per million. TRAV1-2 paired with TRAJ12, TRAJ20 or TRAJ33 defined MAIT TCRs, while TRAV10 paired with TRAJ18 defined iNKT TCRs. VDJdb, accessed 1 November 2021, was searched for CMV, EBV and SARS-CoV-2 annotated TCRs, with TCRs annotated for multiple antigens excluded. TCRdb took the public reads, trimmed them with fastp at Q25, ran MiXCR for clone calling and kept in-frame beta chains. Records with the same CDR3 protein are collapsed into one entry carrying the most frequent genes and DNA. Clone size and V and J calls follow TCRdb, not the original study. For this sample the table gives roughly 71,000 distinct CDR3 sequences, of which around 13% were detected only once. In total, the top ten clones hold approximately 5.5% of the sample.

The CDR3 runs 15 amino acids, cysteine and phenylalanine included. Just CDR3 DNA is preserved here, 45 bases in frame from base 1. Via the germline V gene (reference sequence), CDR1 is LGHDT and CDR2 YNNKEL. Germline trimming: 1 base from V, 2 bases from J; junction bases outside gene matches: 4. A remark on this clonotype: Its recognized antigen is unknown. Base qualities are not at hand, and no much larger clone is one base apart.

A case-control design nested within a healthcare worker cohort in London, UK, was used, with weekly nasopharyngeal swab PCR tests and blood sampling performed. Healthcare workers were recruited during the week of the UK lockdown, between 23 and 31 March 2020, and followed weekly for up to roughly 16 weeks. The chain was built from TRBV3-1 and TRBJ2-5; the central 7 bases match TRBD2. The source of this sequence is an adult who was a healthcare worker with PCR-confirmed SARS-CoV-2 infection or an uninfected control (not recorded which). Sequences were obtained from whole blood. The DNA sequence is TGTGCCAGCAGCCAAGGCCGACTAGCACAAGAGACCCAGTACTTC. Its protein product is CASSQGRLAQETQYF.